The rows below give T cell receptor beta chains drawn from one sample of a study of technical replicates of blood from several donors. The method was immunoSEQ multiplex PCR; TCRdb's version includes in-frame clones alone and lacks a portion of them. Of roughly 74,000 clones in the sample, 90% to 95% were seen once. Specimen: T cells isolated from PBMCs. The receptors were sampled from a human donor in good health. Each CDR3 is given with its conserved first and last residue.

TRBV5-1,CASSETGWNTEAFF
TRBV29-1,CSANSGIWYNEQFF
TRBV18,CASSPTELNTEAFF
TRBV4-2,CASSPPGETQYF
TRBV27,CASSFARGSDTQYF
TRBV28,CASQTRGRKNTEAFF
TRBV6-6,CASSLRGQDQPQHF
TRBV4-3,CASSQQRGGPYGYTF
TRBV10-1,CASSPHPGQGTYEQYF
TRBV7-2,CASSSRLAVDTQYF
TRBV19,CASTQTGGYEKLFF
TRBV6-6,CASEGVPRGPKEQFF
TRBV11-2,CASSQTSGLAKNIQYF
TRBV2,CASRSADRAYEQYF
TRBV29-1,CSVLILAGYEQFF
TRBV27,CASSLAGSGYGYTF
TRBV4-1,CASSLTTNNEQFF
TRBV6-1,CASSGRGVNNEQFF
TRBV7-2,CASSDSPGSYEQYF
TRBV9,CASSVAGEQGYGYTF
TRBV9,CASSVGARWERGEQYF
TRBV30,CAWAPDREYEQYF
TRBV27,CASSWERERTYEQYF
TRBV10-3,CAISEPGQGFSYNEQFF
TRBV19,CASSISGRHPYEQYF
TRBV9,CASSVGGLGRGELFF
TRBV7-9,CASSFYRQFTDTQYF